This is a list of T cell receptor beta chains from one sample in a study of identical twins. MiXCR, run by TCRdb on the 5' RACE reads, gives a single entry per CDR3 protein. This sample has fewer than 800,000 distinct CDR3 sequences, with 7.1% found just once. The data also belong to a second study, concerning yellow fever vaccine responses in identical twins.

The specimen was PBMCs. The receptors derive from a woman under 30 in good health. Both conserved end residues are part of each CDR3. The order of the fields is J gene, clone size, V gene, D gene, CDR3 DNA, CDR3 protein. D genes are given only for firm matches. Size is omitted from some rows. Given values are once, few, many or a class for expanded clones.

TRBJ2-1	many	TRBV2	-	TGTGCCACAGTTGGACGGGAGTACAATGAGCAGTTCTTC	CATVGREYNEQFF
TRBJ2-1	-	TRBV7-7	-	TGTGCCAGCAGCCGATCAGGACAGGGAGGGAATGAGCAGTTCTTC	CASSRSGQGGNEQFF
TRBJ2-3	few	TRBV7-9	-	TGTGCCAGCAGCTTAGGGTTCAGGGAAGTAGATACGCAGTATTTT	CASSLGFREVDTQYF
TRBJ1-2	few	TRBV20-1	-	TGCAGTGCTAGCGTGACAGAAGGGTATGGCTACACCTTC	CSASVTEGYGYTF
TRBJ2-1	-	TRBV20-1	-	TGCAGTGCCAAGGGGCCTAGAGAGCAGTTCTTC	CSAKGPREQFF
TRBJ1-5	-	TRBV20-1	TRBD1	TGCAGTGCCACTGACAGGGATGCGGGCAATCAGCCCCAGCATTTT	CSATDRDAGNQPQHF
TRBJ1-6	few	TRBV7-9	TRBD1	TGTGCCAGCCACGCCGGACAGGGTCCGTCACCCCTCCACTTT	CASHAGQGPSPLHF
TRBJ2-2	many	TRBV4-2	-	TGTGCCAGCAGCGAGTGGGGCCTCGACACCGGGGAGCTGTTTTTT	CASSEWGLDTGELFF
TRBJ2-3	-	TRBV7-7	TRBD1	TGTGCCAGCAGAAAGAGGACAGGGGCCCATACGCAGTATTTT	CASRKRTGAHTQYF
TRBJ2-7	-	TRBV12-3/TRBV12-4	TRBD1	TGTGCCAGCAGCCCTCACCCGGACAGGAGACCCTACGAGCAGTACTTC	CASSPHPDRRPYEQYF
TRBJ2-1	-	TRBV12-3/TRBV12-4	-	TGTGCCAGCAGTTCAGTTAAAAATGAGCAGTTCTTC	CASSSVKNEQFF
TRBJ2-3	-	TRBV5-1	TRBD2	TGCGCCAGCAGCTTACAAGCGGGGGGCACAGATACGCAGTATTTT	CASSLQAGGTDTQYF
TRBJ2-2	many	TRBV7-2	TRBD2	TGTGCCAGCAGCTTAGTAGCGGGGGTCGCCGGGGAGCTGTTTTTT	CASSLVAGVAGELFF
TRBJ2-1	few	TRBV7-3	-	TGTGCCAGCAGCTTAGGGAGCGTAAGGACCGATGAGCAGTTCTTC	CASSLGSVRTDEQFF
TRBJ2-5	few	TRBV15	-	TGTGCCACCAGCAGAGTCATTGAAGAGACCCAGTACTTC	CATSRVIEETQYF
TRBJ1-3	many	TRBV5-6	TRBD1	TGTGCCAGCAGCCCGGGACAGGGTGTTATCAACACCATATATTTT	CASSPGQGVINTIYF
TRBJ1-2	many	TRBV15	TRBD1	TGTGCCACCAGCAGAGAAGGTTTCGGACTTGGACAGGATCACTATGGCTACACCTTC	CATSREGFGLGQDHYGYTF
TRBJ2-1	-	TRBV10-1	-	TGCGCCAGCAGTGAAATGGGACAAATTAGCTCCTACAATGAGCAGTTCTTC	CASSEMGQISSYNEQFF
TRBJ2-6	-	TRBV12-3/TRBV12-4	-	TGTGCCCTCTCAAACAGGGGGGGCTTTCTCTCTGGGGCCAACGTCCTGACTTTC	CALSNRGGFLSGANVLTF
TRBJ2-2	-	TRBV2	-	TGTGCCAGCAGGGAACGCGAGGACGGGGAGCTGTTTTTT	CASREREDGELFF
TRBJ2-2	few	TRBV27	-	TGTGCCAGCAGTTTTGGAGCGACCGGGGAGCTGTTTTTT	CASSFGATGELFF
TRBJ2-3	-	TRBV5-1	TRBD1	TGCGCCAGCAGCTTGGAAGGGGGCGCAGATACGCAGTATTTT	CASSLEGGADTQYF
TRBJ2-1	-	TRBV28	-	TGTGCCAGCACCCCCGGATTGGGCCCCTACAATGAGCAGTTCTTC	CASTPGLGPYNEQFF
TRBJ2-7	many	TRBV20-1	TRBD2	TGCAGTGCTAGAGGGGCTAGCGGGTACGAGCAGTACTTC	CSARGASGYEQYF